This T cell receptor (beta chain) stems from a study of shared clonotypes between healthy human individuals. Germline CDR1 is SGHRS and CDR2 is YFSETQ. Trimming removed 3 bases from V and 7 bases from J, with 13 bases in between. This CDR3 contains 13 residues. At deep level, the assay was performed. Clones were read by immunoSEQ multiplex PCR, and TCRdb kept only the in-frame ones, dropping some. The sample yields under 1,100,000 clones, approximately 78% seen once. This TCR came from a young man in good health. Some clones in this sample may be carry-over from other donors' samples. Input material: memory CD4+ T cells from PBMCs. Subset specified: CD45RA-negative fraction. The chain combines TRBV5-1 with TRBJ1-1; perhaps TRBD1 as D (5 bases). The chain's CDR3 is CASSSDGDGEAFF. CDR3 nucleotides: TGCGCCAGCAGCTCGGACGGGGACGGTGAAGCTTTCTTT.